A single sample gave rise to the 11 T cell receptor beta chains below, sequenced in a study of T cell responses to AZD1222 COVID-19 vaccine. Only in-frame clones appear in the TCRdb table, and some are missing; sequencing was by immunoSEQ multiplex PCR. The table shows under 300,000 clones, with 80% to 95% occurring only once. Here the sequenced sample was peripheral blood, taken on day 0 of AZD1222 vaccination. The receptors come from an adult in good health.

J is TRBJ2-7 and V is TRBV5-1, with 9 bases identical to TRBD1. V dropped 4 bases and J dropped 2; count of bases not matched to a gene: 7. The V gene's germline CDR1 is SGHRS and CDR2 YFSETQ. The CDR3 is 15 amino acids. CDR3 in DNA: TGCGCCAGCAGCATCGGGGGACAGGGAGCCTACGAGCAGTACTTC. Its translation: CASSIGGQGAYEQYF.

The chain uses TRBV19 and TRBJ1-1; unclear D gene. The CDR3 length is 14 residues. Per germline, CDR1 LNHDA and CDR2 SQIVND (reference sequence). The V and J ends lost 6 bases and 7 bases respectively, with 18 bases between them. For the CDR3, the DNA is TGTGCCAGTAGCCACAGATACGGGGAGAATGAAGCTTTCTTT. As protein: CASSHRYGENEAFF.

The rearrangement joins TRBV6-2 or TRBV6-3 to TRBJ2-1, with 8 positions matching TRBD2. CDR3 length equals 18 residues. V shed 5 bases, J shed 10 bases, and the junction held 22 bases outside the gene matches. The germline CDR1 and CDR2 sequences are MNHEY and SVGEGT. CDR3 bases: TGTGCCAGCAGTCCCGCCCCCTGGCTAGCGGGCGACCCAGAGGAGCAGTTCTTC. It encodes CASSPAPWLAGDPEEQFF.

The rearrangement joins TRBV4-2 to TRBJ1-5; D is perhaps TRBD1 (5 bases). Germline V CDR1 and CDR2: LGHNA, YNFKEQ. Trimming took 0 bases from V and 6 from J, leaving 9 bases between them. CDR3 length: 14 residues. CDR3 region: CASSQDVGTQPQHF. In DNA form, the CDR3 reads TGTGCCAGCAGCCAAGATGTGGGGACTCAGCCCCAGCATTTT.

The genes are TRBV5-1 and TRBJ1-6, with 10 bases fitting TRBD1. The CDR3 is 15 amino acids. Germline lookup yields CDR1 SGHRS and CDR2 YFSETQ. V was clipped by 3 bases and J by 10 bases; unmatched bases: 7. The CDR3 spells CASSWRQGAGSPLHF. The CDR3 DNA is TGCGCCAGCAGCTGGAGACAGGGGGCCGGATCACCCCTCCACTTT.

The chain carries TRBV15 and TRBJ1-4; D gene ambiguous. CDR3 length: 15 residues. CDR1 is LNHNV and CDR2 is YYDKDF in the germline V gene (reference sequence). V was cut by 9 bases and J by 2 bases, with 16 bases left in between. CDR3 residues: CATGWSPITNEKLFF. CDR3 sequence (DNA): TGTGCCACTGGGTGGAGTCCAATCACTAATGAAAAACTGTTTTTT.

The chain uses TRBV19 and TRBJ1-1; D is unresolved. V lost 4 bases to trimming and J lost 3 bases, with 0 bases between them. CDR1 LNHDA and CDR2 SQIVND come from the germline V gene (reference sequence). The length of the CDR3 is 10 residues. The CDR3: CASSNTEAFF. Here the CDR3 DNA reads TGTGCCAGTAGTAACACTGAAGCTTTCTTT.

This chain connects TRBV5-1 to TRBJ1-4; the match to TRBD1 covers 8 bases. Germline CDR1 reads SGHRS; CDR2 reads YFSETQ. The CDR3 has 16 amino acids. V shed 4 bases and J 8 bases; nucleotides not matched to a gene: 13. CDR3 residues: CASSPGTGRFLEKLFF. CDR3 DNA sequence: TGCGCCAGCAGCCCCGGGACAGGAAGGTTCTTAGAAAAACTGTTTTTT.

CDR3 in DNA: TGTGCCAGCAGCTTCCTAGCGGGAGCCGGAAACGAGCAGTACTTC. Protein product: CASSFLAGAGNEQYF. The chain recombines TRBV5-4 with TRBJ2-7; 10 bases map to TRBD2. The CDR3 is 15 amino acids. Germline V gene lookup returns CDR1 SGHNT and CDR2 YYREEE (reference sequence). The J segment lost 5 bases and the V segment lost 2 bases, leaving 7 bases of the junction unmatched.

The chain couples TRBV7-9 to TRBJ1-5; D remains unclear. V lost 2 bases and J lost 4, with 6 bases in between. This CDR3 is 13 amino acids long. CDR1 is SEHNR, CDR2 FQNEAQ, per germline (reference sequence). CDR3 protein: CASSLSTNQPQHF. Here the CDR3 DNA reads TGTGCCAGCAGCTTATCGACGAATCAGCCCCAGCATTTT.

V is TRBV21-1 and J is TRBJ1-2. TRBV21-1 is shown as a pseudogene. The length of the CDR3 is 11 residues. The CDR3 DNA is TGTGCCAGCAGCAAAGTAGGCGGCTACACCTTC. Residues: CASSKVGGYTF.